These 2 T cell receptor beta chains came from one sample sequenced in a study of shared clonotypes between healthy human individuals. This table comes from immunoSEQ multiplex PCR, and its TCRdb copy is limited to in-frame clones, with some not included. The sample has about 2.4 million clones, 80% to 95% seen once. The sequencing input was naive CD4+ T cells from PBMCs. Subset here: CD45RA+ positively selected. The receptor set was obtained from a man younger than 35 in good health. Some clones in this sample may be carry-over from other donors' samples.

The chain carries TRBV10-3 and TRBJ1-5; D unclear. The ends were cut back, 8 bases at V and 3 bases at J, with 11 bases in the middle. The CDR3 is 13 residues long. The V gene's germline CDR1 is ENHRY and CDR2 SYGVKD. The CDR3 sequence: CAIRVEFNQPQHF. Written as DNA, the CDR3 is TGTGCCATCCGGGTGGAGTTCAATCAGCCCCAGCATTTT.

This clone was found once. The rearrangement joins TRBV4-2 to TRBJ2-3, with 9 bases matching TRBD1. J gave up 1 base and V 1 base, and 6 bases lay outside the gene matches. This CDR3 is 17 amino acids long. Germline lookup yields CDR1 LGHNA and CDR2 YNFKEQ. CDR3 protein: CASSQGVRTGGTDTQYF. The DNA for the CDR3 is TGTGCCAGCAGCCAAGGGGTCAGGACAGGGGGCACAGATACGCAGTATTTT.